These 29 T cell receptor beta chains came from one sample sequenced in a study of shared clonotypes between healthy human individuals. Assay used: immunoSEQ multiplex PCR; TCRdb lists only in-frame clones, some missing. Altogether about 500,000 clones are present, approximately 77% being singletons, with the ten largest covering approximately 12%. Sample: PBMCs. The origin of the receptors is a woman aged 40 to 50 in good health. Some clones in this sample may be carry-over from other donors' samples.

The chain recombines TRBV29-1 with TRBJ1-4, with D maybe TRBD1 (5 bases). The germline gives CDR1 SQVTM, CDR2 ANQGSEA. The V gene lost 3 bases and the J gene lost 0 bases, with 5 bases spanning the gap. The CDR3 consists of 13 residues. For the CDR3, the DNA is TGCAGCGTTGAGGGGGCAACTAATGAAAAACTGTTTTTT. Translation gives CSVEGATNEKLFF.

The table lists this clone with many counts. This sequence joins TRBV30 and TRBJ1-1, with TRBD1 identical over 7 bases. Germline CDR1 is GTSNPN and CDR2 is SVGIG (reference sequence). CDR3 length: 13 amino acids. The V and J ends lost 3 bases and 3 bases, in that order; junction bases with no gene match: 4. The CDR3 region has the DNA TGTGCCTGGAGCGACAGGGCCTACACTGAAGCTTTCTTT. It encodes CAWSDRAYTEAFF. Full variable domain (missing parts from reference TRBV30 and TRBJ1-1): SQTIHQWPATLVQPVGSPLSLECTVEGTSNPNLYWYRQAAGRGLQLLFYSVGIGQISSEVPQNLSASRPQDRQFILSSKKLLLSDSGFYLCAWSDRAYTEAFFGQGTRLTVV.

The chain employs TRBV7-3 and TRBJ1-1; D gene uncertain. CDR3 length equals 13 residues. Trimming pared 3 bases from V and 3 bases from J, leaving 8 bases between. Germline-derived CDR1 and CDR2 are SGHTA and FQGTGA. CDR3 loop: CASSFASYTEAFF. Written as DNA, the CDR3 is TGTGCCAGCAGCTTCGCGTCGTACACTGAAGCTTTCTTT.

On this clone itself: The junction departs from germline at one end; a sequencing error may be responsible. Other DNA sequences in this sample translate to the same CDR3. The rearrangement joins TRBV19 to TRBJ2-7; TRBD2 matches at 15 bases. CDR3 length: 18 residues. The germline V gene has CDR1 LNHDA and CDR2 SQIVND (reference sequence). The CDR3 DNA follows: TGCGCCAGTACCGCCGGGAGGACTAGCGGGAGGGATTCCTACGAGCAGTACTTC. Amino acids: CASTAGRTSGRDSYEQYF.

In its sample, this clone is medium-sized (0.01 to 0.1%). Other DNA sequences of this sample code for an identical CDR3. V is TRBV18 and J is TRBJ1-5; tentatively, D is TRBD1 (6 bases). This CDR3 spans 13 amino acids. Per germline, CDR1 KGHSH and CDR2 LQKENI. V was pared by 1 base and J by 5 bases, with 6 bases between. The CDR3 reads CASSPQGDQPQHF. The DNA for the CDR3 is TGTGCCAGCTCACCACAGGGGGATCAGCCCCAGCATTTT.

The chain carries TRBV2 and TRBJ2-5; the match to TRBD1 covers 7 bases. The CDR3 contains 15 residues. Germline V gene data show CDR1 as SNHLY and CDR2 as FYNNEI. J lost 2 bases, V lost 4 bases, and 7 bases had no gene match. The CDR3 sequence is CASSVWTGKQETQYF. CDR3 nucleotide sequence: TGTGCCAGCAGTGTTTGGACAGGAAAACAAGAGACCCAGTACTTC.

The chain carries TRBV9 and TRBJ1-1; D possibly corresponds to TRBD1 (5 bases). Per germline, CDR1 SGDLS and CDR2 YYNGEE. The CDR3 runs 15 residues. The V end lost 5 bases, the J end lost 1 base, and 15 bases lay between the germline ends. The CDR3 bases are TGTGCCAGCAGTCCGAATCAGGGAAGGAACACTGAAGCTTTCTTT. Its protein is CASSPNQGRNTEAFF.

The genes are TRBV19 and TRBJ2-1; no clear D gene. The CDR3 spans 18 residues. Per germline, CDR1 LNHDA and CDR2 SQIVND (reference sequence). V shed 7 bases and J shed 0 bases, with 22 bases lying between them. The CDR3 DNA reads TGTGCCAGTAAGGGAAAAGGCGAAAACTTAAGCTCCTACAATGAGCAGTTCTTC. Its translation is CASKGKGENLSSYNEQFF.

This clone was picked up a small number of times. V and J are TRBV4-1 and TRBJ2-1, with 7 bases lining up with TRBD2. This CDR3 is built from 13 residues. Germline loops: CDR1 MGHRA, CDR2 YSYEKL. V lost 8 bases to trimming and J lost 4 bases; unmatched junction nucleotides: 5. The CDR3 spells CASGREPYNEQFF. CDR3 coding DNA: TGCGCCAGCGGGCGGGAGCCGTACAATGAGCAGTTCTTC.

The CDR3 loop reads CASSFLAGVGTDTQYF. DNA of the CDR3: TGTGCCAGCAGCTTCTTAGCGGGAGTCGGCACAGATACGCAGTATTTT. This chain uses TRBV7-2 with TRBJ2-3, with 9 bases fitting TRBD2. V lost 3 bases to trimming and J lost 1 base; unmatched junction nucleotides: 5. CDR3 length equals 16 residues. The germline V gene encodes CDR1 SGHTA and CDR2 FQGNSA.

This clone has a single count. The chain couples TRBV7-2 to TRBJ2-3; D tentatively reads TRBD1 or TRBD2 (6 bases each). The germline gives CDR1 SGHTA, CDR2 FQGNSA. This CDR3 is built from 15 residues. V was clipped by 2 bases and J by 2 bases, with 11 bases between them. The CDR3 region has the DNA TGTGCCAGCAGCTTACGGGGGCAGAACACAGATACGCAGTATTTT. Protein: CASSLRGQNTDTQYF.

This clone came up once. The chain couples TRBV4-3 to TRBJ2-2; 7 bases map to TRBD1. V gave up 0 bases and J gave up 7 bases; unmatched junction bases: 2. The germline gives CDR1 LGHNA, CDR2 YSLEER. This CDR3 has 14 amino acids. The CDR3 region is CASSQDDRVGELFF. As DNA, the CDR3 is TGCGCCAGCAGCCAAGATGACAGGGTCGGGGAGCTGTTTTTT.

The genes are TRBV9 and TRBJ2-1; a weak D match, TRBD2 (7 bases). Between the trimmed V and J ends, which lost 0 bases and 4 bases, there was a span of 14 bases. The CDR3 has 16 residues. Germline V gene data show CDR1 as SGDLS and CDR2 as YYNGEE. The CDR3 spells CASSVAGGATYNEQFF. As DNA, the CDR3 is TGTGCCAGCAGCGTAGCTGGGGGGGCTACTTACAATGAGCAGTTCTTC.

The chain couples TRBV2 to TRBJ1-6; D is ambiguous. This CDR3 is built from 13 residues. Germline CDR1 reads SNHLY; CDR2 reads FYNNEI. Trimming removed 2 bases at V and 7 bases at J, with 6 bases between. The CDR3 reads CASSELENSPLHF. DNA of the CDR3: TGTGCCAGCAGTGAATTGGAGAATTCACCCCTCCACTTT.

The chain links TRBV7-3 to TRBJ2-7; TRBD1 agrees at 10 bases. Germline trimming cut 5 bases from V and 0 bases from J; bases unmatched to any gene: 4. This CDR3 spans 15 amino acids. In germline, CDR1 is SGHTA, CDR2 FQGTGA. The chain's CDR3 is CASSEGQGSSYEQYF. CDR3 DNA sequence: TGTGCCAGCAGCGAGGGACAGGGGAGCTCCTACGAGCAGTACTTC.

The chain has TRBV2 and TRBJ1-3; D unresolved. This CDR3 is 15 amino acids long. The V and J ends lost 6 bases and 0 bases respectively, with 12 bases between them. CDR1 is SNHLY and CDR2 is FYNNEI in the germline V gene. CDR3 protein: CASRKQTASGNTIYF. CDR3 sequence (DNA): TGTGCCAGCAGGAAACAAACAGCCTCTGGAAACACCATATATTTT.

The chain employs TRBV11-2 and TRBJ2-7, with TRBD1 identical over 9 bases. Germline trimming cut 5 bases from V and 3 bases from J; bases unmatched to any gene: 5. CDR1 is SGHAT, CDR2 FQNNGV, per germline. The length of the CDR3 is 14 residues. The DNA of the CDR3 is TGTGCCAGCAGCCCGGGACAGGGATACTACGAGCAGTACTTC. Protein product: CASSPGQGYYEQYF.

The chain employs TRBV7-3 and TRBJ2-3, with D possibly being TRBD1 or TRBD2 (5 bases each). CDR1 SGHTA and CDR2 FQGTGA come from the germline V gene. The ends were cut back, 5 bases at V and 3 bases at J, with 15 bases in the middle. The length of the CDR3 is 15 residues. As DNA, the CDR3 is TGTGCCAGCAGCACCTCCGGGACGCGTACAGATACGCAGTATTTT. It translates to CASSTSGTRTDTQYF.

The V call is TRBV11-2, the J call TRBJ2-7; 8 nucleotides agree with TRBD1. Germline-derived CDR1 and CDR2 are SGHAT and FQNNGV. The CDR3 has 14 amino acids. V shed 1 base and J 4 bases; nucleotides not matched to a gene: 3. The CDR3 coding sequence is TGTGCCAGCAGCTTAGGCAGGGGGCCGTACGAGCAGTACTTC. Amino acids: CASSLGRGPYEQYF.

Note on this clone: Possible read error: a much larger clone is one base away. This chain links TRBV30 with TRBJ1-2; 9 bases fit TRBD1. Per the germline V gene, CDR1 is GTSNPN and CDR2 is SVGIG (reference sequence). V gave up 5 bases and J gave up 10 bases; unmatched junction bases: 11. The CDR3 consists of 13 residues. This chain's CDR3 is CAWGDREWDDYTF. CDR3 in DNA: TGTGCCTGGGGGGACAGGGAATGGGATGACTACACCTTC.

This clone was observed a handful of times. The rearrangement uses TRBV18 and TRBJ2-7; no reliable D call. The CDR3 totals 14 residues. From germline, CDR1 is KGHSH and CDR2 LQKENI. V was clipped by 0 bases and J by 3 bases, with 9 bases between them. In DNA, the CDR3 is TGTGCCAGCTCACCACCAGAAACGATCTACGAGCAGTACTTC. Its protein is CASSPPETIYEQYF.

This chain joins TRBV7-2 and TRBJ2-2, with D maybe TRBD2 (5 bases). CDR3 length equals 16 residues. CDR1 and CDR2 (germline): SGHTA, FQGNSA. V was shortened by 5 bases and J by 0 bases, with 13 bases between the two germline ends. The CDR3 nucleotides read TGTGCCAGCAGCCCAACGAGCGGTTCGAACACCGGGGAGCTGTTTTTT. This gives the protein CASSPTSGSNTGELFF.

This chain joins TRBV5-4 and TRBJ2-3; D is perhaps TRBD1 (6 bases). The germline CDR1 and CDR2 sequences are SGHNT and YYREEE (reference sequence). V lost 7 bases and J lost 14, with 23 bases in between. This CDR3 is built from 13 residues. Here the CDR3 DNA reads TGTGCCAGCCGTATAGGGGGTCAGGTCAGCTTGTATTTT. This codes for CASRIGGQVSLYF.

CDR3 in amino acids: CASSLVGGLGQPQHF. The CDR3 DNA reads as TGTGCCAGCAGCTTAGTAGGGGGTCTAGGTCAGCCCCAGCATTTT. The V gene is TRBV7-2, the J gene TRBJ1-5; D is possibly TRBD1 (6 bases). V lost 1 base and J 6 bases, leaving 13 bases between the germline ends. Germline CDR1 reads SGHTA; CDR2 reads FQGNSA. This CDR3 comprises 15 residues.

V gene TRBV7-2 combines with J gene TRBJ2-5; D is uncertain. CDR3 size: 15 residues. CDR1 is SGHTA, CDR2 FQGNSA, per germline. V lost 2 bases and J 2 bases, leaving 12 bases between the germline ends. For the CDR3, the DNA is TGTGCCAGCAGCTTAACCTACATGAAACAAGAGACCCAGTACTTC. As protein: CASSLTYMKQETQYF. The whole variable domain, remainder taken from reference TRBV7-2 and TRBJ2-5, is GAGVSQSPSNKVTEKGKDVELRCDPISGHTALYWYRQSLGQGLEFLIYFQGNSAPDKSGLPSDRFSAERTGGSVSTLTIQRTQQEDSAVYLCASSLTYMKQETQYFGPGTRLLVL.

For this clone: A far larger clone is just one base off, so this is likely a read error. The chain uses TRBV20-1 and TRBJ1-1; possibly TRBD1 for D (6 bases). V lost 8 bases, J lost 3 bases, and 10 bases lay in between. Germline V gene data show CDR1 as DFQATT and CDR2 as SNEGSKA (reference sequence). This CDR3 region has 11 residues. CDR3: CSHREDTEAFF. The DNA of the CDR3 is TGCAGTCACAGGGAGGACACTGAAGCTTTCTTT.

Regarding this clone: This may arise from a read error, as a much more abundant clone is one base away. The same CDR3 can be traced to other DNA sequences in this sample. J is TRBJ1-4 and V is TRBV6-6, with a tentative D call TRBD1 (5 bases). This CDR3 has 13 residues. Germline CDR1 and CDR2: MNHNY and SVGAGI (reference sequence). V was clipped by 6 bases and J by 8 bases, with 13 bases between them. CDR3 residues: CASSPRVGEKLFF. The CDR3 DNA follows: TGTGCCAGCAGCCCCAGGGTTGGAGAAAAACTGTTTTTT.

The table lists this clone with a few counts. Given a far larger clone just one base away, this is likely a sequencing read error. The CDR3 end shows no conserved phenylalanine or tryptophan, and so a read error is likely. The chain is built from TRBV15 and TRBJ2-4; 7 bases agree with TRBD2. The V and J ends lost 3 bases and 0 bases, in that order; junction bases with no gene match: 5. From germline, CDR1 is LNHNV and CDR2 YYDKDF (reference sequence). The CDR3 totals 16 residues. Here the CDR3 DNA reads TGTGCCACCAGCAGGAGCGGGGAAGTAGCCAAAAACATTCAGTACCTC. Amino acid sequence: CATSRSGEVAKNIQYL.

This clone has more than one count but fewer than ten. CDR3 bases: TGTGCCTGGGGTAGAGCCAGGGACACTGAAGCTTTCTTT. It codes for CAWGRARDTEAFF. The chain has TRBV30 and TRBJ1-1, with a possible D match to TRBD1 (5 bases). Trimming cost V 5 bases and J 3 bases, with 13 bases left between them. The germline V gene has CDR1 GTSNPN and CDR2 SVGIG (reference sequence). The length of the CDR3 is 13 residues.